These 3 T cell receptor beta chains originate from one sample sequenced in a study of identical twins (dated by TCRdb to the mid-2010s). Libraries were constructed by 5' RACE. TCRdb shows the sequencer as Illumina HiSeq 2000. The public sequencing data were trimmed at Q25 with fastp and processed into clonotypes with MiXCR by TCRdb, which kept only in-frame beta chains. Each CDR3 protein appears once, grouped with its most common genes and DNA. The sample table lists about 1.7 million distinct CDR3 sequences, under 35% of them with a count of one. The ten largest account for 0.27% of the sample. Material for sequencing was cord blood. These TCRs come from a newborn girl in good health.

The gene calls are TRBV6-6 and TRBJ2-5; D is possibly TRBD2 (5 bases). Germline lookup yields CDR1 MNHNY and CDR2 SVGAGI (reference sequence). CDR3 size: 13 residues. V lost 2 bases and J lost 5, with 9 bases in between. The CDR3 coding sequence is TGTGCCAGCAGTTACCCCGGGGTTGAGACCCAGTACTTC. It encodes CASSYPGVETQYF.

This clonotype was seen many times. This rearrangement joins TRBV29-1 to TRBJ2-3; 14 nucleotides align to TRBD2. With 5 bases clipped from V and 6 bases from J, the junction kept 7 bases outside the gene matches. Germline CDR1 and CDR2: SQVTM and ANQGSEA. The CDR3 is 15 residues long. In DNA, the CDR3 is TGCAGCGTTCGGGGACTAGCGGGAGATAGGGATACGCAGTATTTT. Residues: CSVRGLAGDRDTQYF.

This clonotype was picked up a small number of times. The chain uses TRBV30 and TRBJ1-4; D remains unclear. Trimming cost V 5 bases and J 0 bases, with 7 bases left between them. CDR1 and CDR2 from the germline V gene are GTSNPN and SVGIG (reference sequence). CDR3 length equals 13 residues. DNA of the CDR3: TGTGCCTGGCGAGACCCAACTAATGAAAAACTGTTTTTT. The encoded protein is CAWRDPTNEKLFF.